This T cell receptor beta chain derives from a study of post-analysis software for immune sequencing data. The study's findings and limits: The study found TRBV5-6, TRBV5-1 and TRBV20-1 among about five TRBV segments more frequent in patients than controls.

Unique-molecular-identifier-tagged TCR beta cDNA libraries were used. The yield from about 1 to 10 million T cells was 500,000 or so cDNA molecules in total. TCRdb redid the calling of the PCR reads with MiXCR, one entry per CDR3 protein. In the table there are hundreds of thousands of distinct CDR3 sequences, 44% of which are singletons. As regards this clonotype: The antigen is unknown.

The ends were cut back, 1 base at V and 7 bases at J, with 11 bases in the middle. Germline lookup yields CDR1 SGHDT and CDR2 YYEEEE. The CDR3 covers 13 residues. Sequencing was done on a sample of blood. The chain links TRBV5-6 to TRBJ2-5, with D perhaps matching TRBD2 (6 bases). The receptor was isolated from a girl between 10 and 17 years old with multiple sclerosis. Here the CDR3 reads CASSLWDLGTQYF. In DNA form, the CDR3 reads TGTGCCAGCAGCTTGTGGGACTTAGGGACCCAGTACTTC.